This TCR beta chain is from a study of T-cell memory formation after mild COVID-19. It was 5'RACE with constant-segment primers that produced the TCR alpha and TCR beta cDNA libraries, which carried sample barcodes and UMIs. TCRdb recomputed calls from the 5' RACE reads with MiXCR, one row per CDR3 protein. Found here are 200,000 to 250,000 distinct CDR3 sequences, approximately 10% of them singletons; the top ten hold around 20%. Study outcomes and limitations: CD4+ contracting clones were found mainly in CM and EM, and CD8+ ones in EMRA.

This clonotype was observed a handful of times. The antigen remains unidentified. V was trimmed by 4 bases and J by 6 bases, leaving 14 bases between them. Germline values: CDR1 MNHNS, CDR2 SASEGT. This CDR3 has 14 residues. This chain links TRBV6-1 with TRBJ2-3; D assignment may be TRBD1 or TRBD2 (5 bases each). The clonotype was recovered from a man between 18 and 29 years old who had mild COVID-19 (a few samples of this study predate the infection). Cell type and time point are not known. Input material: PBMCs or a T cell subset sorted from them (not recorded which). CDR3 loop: CASSVQGTGDTQYF. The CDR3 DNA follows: TGTGCCAGCAGTGTGCAGGGAACGGGGGATACGCAGTATTTT.